This record looks at one T cell receptor (beta chain) sequence and its context. The sample belongs to a study of blood T cell repertoires in COVID-19. Study in general: From T cells, B-cell-depleted T cells, or PBMCs came the material, which was cDNA or gDNA.

Per the original data handling: Reference gene primer amplification gave estimated nucleated cell counts. The repertoire was sequenced with immunoSEQ multiplex PCR; TCRdb's copy has only in-frame clones and lacks some. That table is the source of V, J and clone size, and D and trimming were worked out from the DNA. The sample lists some 490,000 clones; 70% to 90% were seen once. V dropped 2 bases and J dropped 3 bases, with 8 bases sitting between them. Germline-derived CDR1 and CDR2 are SGHRS and YFSETQ. This CDR3 is built from 14 residues. Membership in each cohort depended on participant-reported clinical history.

The J gene is TRBJ1-4, the V gene TRBV5-1, with D possibly TRBD1 on 5 matching bases. Specimen: PBMCs or T cells enriched from blood (not recorded which). The source is an older woman who had recovered from COVID-19. CDR3: CASSFWGANEKLFF. The DNA for the CDR3 is TGCGCCAGCAGCTTTTGGGGGGCTAATGAAAAACTGTTTTTT.